Detailed here is one TCR beta chain. The data were taken from a study of blood T cells in healthy people across ages. PCR was performed a second time for roughly 7 to 11 cycles using a sample-barcoded 5' primer and a J-beta primer mix. TCRdb re-called the 5' RACE reads with MiXCR, one entry per CDR3 protein. The repertoire holds about 930,000 distinct CDR3 sequences, with 25% to 35% as singletons. CDR1 and CDR2 (germline): SGHRS, YFSETQ. CDR3 length equals 15 residues. V was clipped by 2 bases and J by 0 bases, with 12 bases between them. The data also belong to a second study, concerning T cells of mothers and their children.

What was sequenced was blood. V is TRBV5-1 and J is TRBJ2-7; tentative D call: TRBD2 (5 bases). The TCR sequence derives from a woman aged 40 to 49 in good health. This CDR3 is CASSLRTLSSYEQYF. The CDR3 bases are TGCGCCAGCAGCTTAAGGACTTTGAGCTCCTACGAGCAGTACTTC. The entire variable domain, with the rest obtained from reference TRBV5-1 and TRBJ2-7, is as follows: KAGVTQTPRYLIKTRGQQVTLSCSPISGHRSVSWYQQTPGQGLQFLFEYFSETQRNKGNFPGRFSGRQFSNSRSEMNVSTLELGDSALYLCASSLRTLSSYEQYFGPGTRLTVT.